This entry features one TCR beta chain sequence. Germline assignment: CDR1 KGHDR and CDR2 SFDVKD. The CDR3 extends over 18 amino acids. After removal of 4 bases from V and 5 bases from J, the junction contained 9 bases not matched to a gene. Authors' data handling: Amplification of reference gene primers was used by the study to estimate nucleated cell counts. The data were produced by immunoSEQ multiplex PCR, yet TCRdb's version contains in-frame clones alone and is incomplete. V and J calls and clone size follow that table, whereas D and trimming were derived from the DNA. The sample shows fewer than 450,000 clones, 87% of them seen only once. This specimen comes from a study of blood T cell repertoires in COVID-19. On the study more broadly: Italy, Spain and the United States were the sources of the convalescent and acute COVID-19 samples. In each case, the material was cDNA or gDNA derived from T cells, B-cell-depleted T cells, or PBMCs.

Seattle cases were enrolled at active infection and followed longitudinally. This clonotype was sampled from a woman aged 45 to 65 with COVID-19, enrolled during active disease. V gene TRBV24-1 combines with J gene TRBJ2-2; 13 bases line up with TRBD2. The sequenced material came from peripheral blood. The chain's CDR3 is CATSDKRPGLAGTGELFF. The CDR3 bases are TGTGCCACCAGTGACAAAAGACCGGGACTAGCGGGAACCGGGGAGCTGTTTTTT.